Following are 8 T cell receptor beta chains from one sample sequenced in a study of post-analysis software for immune sequencing data. The study's findings and limits: In patients, TRBV5-6, TRBV5-1 and TRBV20-1 belonged to about five TRBV segments found more frequently than in controls.

Presence of unique molecular identifiers characterized the TCR beta cDNA libraries. TCRdb processed the PCR reads anew with MiXCR; each CDR3 protein has one entry. This sample yields 750,000 to 950,000 distinct CDR3 sequences, of which about 50% are seen a single time; approximately 4.5% belongs to the top ten. Antigens of these TCRs are unknown. Sequencing was performed on blood. The source is a girl aged 10-17 years with multiple sclerosis.

The chain has TRBV29-1 and TRBJ2-7, with D possibly matching TRBD2 (6 bases). With 3 bases removed from V and 3 bases from J, the gap between germline ends came to 21 bases. The germline CDR1 and CDR2 sequences are SQVTM and ANQGSEA. This CDR3 contains 16 residues. The CDR3 loop is CSVERVWAGGNYEQYF. CDR3 sequence (DNA): TGCAGCGTTGAGAGGGTGTGGGCAGGCGGGAACTACGAGCAGTACTTC.

The chain carries TRBV6-8 and TRBJ2-7, with 14 bases aligning to TRBD2. This CDR3 comprises 17 residues. Germline CDR1 is MNHGY and CDR2 is SAAAGT. V shed 6 bases, J shed 3 bases, and the junction held 10 bases outside the gene matches. The CDR3 sequence is CASSLPGLAGVNYEQYF. For the CDR3, the DNA is TGTGCCAGCAGCCTTCCGGGACTAGCGGGAGTGAACTACGAGCAGTACTTC.

The chain couples TRBV5-1 to TRBJ2-7; D is perhaps TRBD1 or TRBD2 (5 bases each). This CDR3 region has 14 residues. V was trimmed by 0 bases and J by 6 bases, leaving 13 bases between them. Germline V CDR1 and CDR2: SGHRS, YFSETQ. The CDR3 bases are TGCGCCAGCAGCTTGGGGACCGGGGCCATCGAGCAGTACTTC. Protein product: CASSLGTGAIEQYF.

The chain has TRBV13 and TRBJ2-3, with 10 bases matching TRBD1. The V gene end was trimmed by 5 bases and the J gene end by 2 bases; junction bases not matched to a gene: 7. The CDR3 loop spans 16 amino acids. Germline CDR1 reads PRHDT; CDR2 reads FYEKMQ (reference sequence). The DNA of the CDR3 is TGTGCCAGCAGCCCCGACAGGGGGCGGGTCACAGATACGCAGTATTTT. Amino acids: CASSPDRGRVTDTQYF.

As to this clonotype: One end of the junction varies from germline; a read error may be responsible. DNA for the CDR3: TGTACCAGCAGGCAGGGAGGTGGCAATGAGCAGTTCTTC. It translates to CTSRQGGGNEQFF. The chain couples TRBV27 to TRBJ2-1; perhaps TRBD2 as D (6 bases). The CDR3 is 13 residues long. Looked up from germline, CDR1 is MNHEY and CDR2 is SMNVEV (reference sequence).

V and J are TRBV4-2 and TRBJ2-7; a weak D match, TRBD2 (5 bases). The germline CDR1 and CDR2 sequences are LGHNA and YNFKEQ. CDR3 size: 19 residues. V dropped 2 bases and J dropped 0 bases, with 23 bases sitting between them. In DNA, the CDR3 is TGTGCCAGCAGCCAACCGCTAGCCGGGCTAAGCGGAAGCTCCTACGAGCAGTACTTC. Protein sequence: CASSQPLAGLSGSSYEQYF.

The rearrangement joins TRBV6-1 to TRBJ2-1; 15 bases fit TRBD2. Germline V gene lookup returns CDR1 MNHNS and CDR2 SASEGT. This CDR3 region has 20 residues. Trimming at V came to 7 bases and at J to 1 base, leaving 14 bases not matched to a gene. The CDR3: CASMVPGLAGGKFSYNEQFF. The CDR3 nucleotides read TGTGCCAGCATGGTACCGGGACTAGCGGGAGGTAAATTTTCCTACAATGAGCAGTTCTTC.

This clonotype came up a few times. The V and J genes are TRBV18 and TRBJ2-3; D unclear. V was pared by 3 bases and J by 12 bases, with 19 bases between. CDR1 is KGHSH, CDR2 LQKENI, per germline. This CDR3 is 14 amino acids long. The CDR3 nucleotides read TGTGCCAGCTCACCCCTCCCGAGTGGTGACAACCAGTATTTT. Amino acid sequence: CASSPLPSGDNQYF.